This entry describes one T cell receptor beta chain. Its antigen is not identified. This sample is drawn from a study of T cell responses to AZD1222 COVID-19 vaccine. TCRdb's copy holds only in-frame clones and misses some; the assay was immunoSEQ multiplex PCR. The profile covers about 88,000 clones, with around 90% appearing a single time and 5% taken by the ten largest. General study points: Clonal diversity was possibly underestimated, and the donors were mostly white British, with more females. CD4 TCRs covered the whole spike, strongest at regions 160-218 and 743-854.

J lost 3 bases, V lost 7 bases, and 12 bases had no gene match. The CDR3 has 15 amino acids. Germline CDR1 LNHDA, CDR2 SQIVND (reference sequence). This clonotype was sampled from an adult who received the AZD1222 COVID-19 vaccine. The sample consisted of peripheral blood, taken 28 days after the second AZD1222 dose. This chain connects TRBV19 to TRBJ2-7, with TRBD2 matching over 7 bases. This CDR3 reads CASKVSGSPGYEQYF. Written as DNA, the CDR3 is TGTGCCAGTAAAGTTAGCGGGTCCCCGGGCTACGAGCAGTACTTC.